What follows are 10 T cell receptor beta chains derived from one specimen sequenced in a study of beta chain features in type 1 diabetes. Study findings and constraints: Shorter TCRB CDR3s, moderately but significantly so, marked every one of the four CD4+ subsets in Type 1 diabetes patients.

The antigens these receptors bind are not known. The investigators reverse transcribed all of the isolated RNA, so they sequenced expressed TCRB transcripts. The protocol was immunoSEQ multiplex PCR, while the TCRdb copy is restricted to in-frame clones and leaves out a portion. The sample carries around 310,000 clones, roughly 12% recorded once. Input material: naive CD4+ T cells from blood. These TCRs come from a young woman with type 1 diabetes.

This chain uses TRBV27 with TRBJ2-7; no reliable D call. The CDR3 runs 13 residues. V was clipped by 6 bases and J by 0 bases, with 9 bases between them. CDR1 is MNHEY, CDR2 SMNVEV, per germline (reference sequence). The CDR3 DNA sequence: TGTGCCAGCAGCCGTGGGCCCTCCTACGAGCAGTACGTC. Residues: CASSRGPSYEQYV.

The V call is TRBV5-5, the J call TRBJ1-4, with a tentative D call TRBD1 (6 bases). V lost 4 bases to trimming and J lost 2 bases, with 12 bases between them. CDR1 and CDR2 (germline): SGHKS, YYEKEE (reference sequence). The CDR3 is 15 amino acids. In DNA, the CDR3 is TGTGCCAGCAGCCTCCAGGGGTGGACTAATGAAAAACTGTTTTTT. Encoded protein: CASSLQGWTNEKLFF.

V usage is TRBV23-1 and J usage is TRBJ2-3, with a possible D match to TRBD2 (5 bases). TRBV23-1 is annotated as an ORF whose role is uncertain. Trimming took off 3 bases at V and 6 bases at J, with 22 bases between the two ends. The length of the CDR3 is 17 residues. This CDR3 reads CASSQSRFSGEKDTQYF. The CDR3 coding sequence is TGCGCCAGCAGTCAGTCCCGATTTAGTGGGGAGAAGGATACGCAGTATTTT.

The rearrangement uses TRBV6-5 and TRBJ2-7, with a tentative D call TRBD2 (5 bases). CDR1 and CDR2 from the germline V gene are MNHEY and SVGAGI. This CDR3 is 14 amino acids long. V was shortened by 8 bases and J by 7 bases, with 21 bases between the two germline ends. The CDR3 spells CASGRRVRVWEQYV. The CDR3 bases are TGTGCCAGCGGGCGGCGGGTGAGGGTTTGGGAGCAGTACGTC.

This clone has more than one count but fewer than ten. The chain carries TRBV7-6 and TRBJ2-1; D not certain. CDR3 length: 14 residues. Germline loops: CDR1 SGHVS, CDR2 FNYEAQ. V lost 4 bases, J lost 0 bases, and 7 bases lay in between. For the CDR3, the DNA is TGTGCCAGCAGCTCCTACGGCTCCTACAATGAGCAGTTCTTC. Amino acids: CASSSYGSYNEQFF.

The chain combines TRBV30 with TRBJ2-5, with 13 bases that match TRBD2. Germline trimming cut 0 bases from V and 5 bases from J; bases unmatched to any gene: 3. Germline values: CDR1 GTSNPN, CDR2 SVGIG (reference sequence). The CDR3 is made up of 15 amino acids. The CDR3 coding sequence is TGTGCCTGGAGTGTACAACTAGCGGGAGGGGAGACCCAGTACTTC. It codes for CAWSVQLAGGETQYF. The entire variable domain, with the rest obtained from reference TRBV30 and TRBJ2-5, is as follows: SQTIHQWPATLVQPVGSPLSLECTVEGTSNPNLYWYRQAAGRGLQLLFYSVGIGQISSEVPQNLSASRPQDRQFILSSKKLLLSDSGFYLCAWSVQLAGGETQYFGPGTRLLVL.

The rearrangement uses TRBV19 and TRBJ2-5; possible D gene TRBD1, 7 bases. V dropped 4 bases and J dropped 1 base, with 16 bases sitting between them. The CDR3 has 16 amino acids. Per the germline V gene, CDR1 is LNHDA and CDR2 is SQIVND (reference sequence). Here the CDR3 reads CASSSPYRGGQETQYF. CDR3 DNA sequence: TGTGCCAGTAGTAGTCCCTACAGGGGAGGCCAAGAGACCCAGTACTTC.

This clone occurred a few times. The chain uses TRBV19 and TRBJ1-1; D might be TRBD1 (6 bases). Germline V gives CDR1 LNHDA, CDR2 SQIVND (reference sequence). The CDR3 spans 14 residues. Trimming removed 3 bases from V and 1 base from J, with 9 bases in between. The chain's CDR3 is CASSISRGNTEAFF. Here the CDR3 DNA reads TGTGCCAGTAGTATTAGCAGGGGGAACACTGAAGCTTTCTTT.

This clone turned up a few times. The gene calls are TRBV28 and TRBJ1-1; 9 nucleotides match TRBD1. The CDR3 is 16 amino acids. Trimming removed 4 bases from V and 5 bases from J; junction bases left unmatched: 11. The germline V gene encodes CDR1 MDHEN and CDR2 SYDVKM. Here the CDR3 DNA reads TGTGCCAGCAGTTCCCATGCACAGGGGGCGCGGACTGAAGCTTTCTTT. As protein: CASSSHAQGARTEAFF.

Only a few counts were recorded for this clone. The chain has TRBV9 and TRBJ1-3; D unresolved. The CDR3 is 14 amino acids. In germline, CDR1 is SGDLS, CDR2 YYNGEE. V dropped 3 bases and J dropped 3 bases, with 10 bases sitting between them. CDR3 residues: CASSDGVYGNTIYF. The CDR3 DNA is TGTGCCAGCAGCGACGGGGTGTATGGAAACACCATATATTTT.